Presented here are 17 T cell receptor beta chains from one specimen sequenced in a study of cytomegalovirus exposure and HLA in healthy donors. The PCR had 60 Vbeta and 13 Jbeta primers. Produced via immunoSEQ multiplex PCR; TCRdb's table is partial and in-frame only. Of tens of thousands of clones detected, around 76% appear once; the ten largest clones hold approximately 5.8%. The sequencing input was PBMCs. The receptors were gathered from a man over 45 in good health and CMV-seronegative.

This clone has just one count. J is TRBJ1-1 and V is TRBV6-1; possibly TRBD1 for D (6 bases). Trimming pared 4 bases from V and 5 bases from J, leaving 17 bases between. The germline CDR1 and CDR2 sequences are MNHNS and SASEGT. CDR3 length equals 15 residues. The CDR3 nucleotides are TGTGCCAGCAGTGCGGCAGGGGCCAGGAGAACTGAAGCTTTCTTT. Amino acid sequence: CASSAAGARRTEAFF.

This sequence joins TRBV30 and TRBJ1-1; TRBD1 agrees at 8 bases. CDR1 is GTSNPN, CDR2 SVGIG, per germline (reference sequence). J lost 4 bases, V lost 2 bases, and 3 bases had no gene match. This CDR3 is 13 amino acids long. In nucleotides, the CDR3 is TGTGCCTGGAGTCATACAGGGGGCACTGAAGCTTTCTTT. Translated: CAWSHTGGTEAFF.

V usage is TRBV10-3 and J usage is TRBJ1-1, with D perhaps matching TRBD1 (5 bases). The V gene's germline CDR1 is ENHRY and CDR2 SYGVKD. The CDR3 is made up of 14 amino acids. V was trimmed by 3 bases and J by 6 bases, leaving 14 bases between them. CDR3 loop: CAISDRTRSPEAFF. The CDR3 DNA follows: TGTGCCATCAGTGACAGGACAAGGTCCCCTGAAGCTTTCTTT.

The V and J genes are TRBV6-1 and TRBJ1-2; no clear D gene. CDR3 size: 12 residues. Trimming shortened V by 4 bases and J by 5 bases, and 8 bases separated the two germline ends. The germline gives CDR1 MNHNS, CDR2 SASEGT. CDR3 loop: CASSGLKYGYTF. For the CDR3, the DNA is TGTGCCAGCAGTGGCCTAAAGTATGGCTACACCTTC.

The rearrangement uses TRBV4-2 and TRBJ2-3, with 11 bases identical to TRBD2. Unmatched junction bases numbered 9, after V lost 5 bases and J lost 5 bases. The CDR3 contains 16 residues. Germline V gene sequence: CDR1 LGHNA, CDR2 YNFKEQ. CDR3 bases: TGTGCCAGCAGCTCGCAGACTAGCGGGATGTTAGATACGCAGTATTTT. Protein sequence: CASSSQTSGMLDTQYF.

This clone has just one count. The J gene is TRBJ2-7, the V gene TRBV5-8, with 7 positions matching TRBD1. The V segment lost 10 bases and the J segment 6 bases; nucleotides outside the gene matches: 13. CDR3 length: 13 residues. CDR1 SGHTS and CDR2 YDEGEE come from the germline V gene. The CDR3 is CAGHRDRLSEQYF. CDR3 sequence (DNA): TGTGCCGGACACCGGGACAGACTATCCGAGCAGTACTTC.

The rearrangement links TRBV29-1 to TRBJ2-1; TRBD1 matches 7 bases. This CDR3 has 15 residues. V shed 3 bases, J shed 3 bases, and the junction held 8 bases outside the gene matches. The germline gives CDR1 SQVTM, CDR2 ANQGSEA. CDR3 residues: CSVDPRTGYYNEQFF. The DNA of the CDR3 is TGCAGCGTTGACCCCCGGACAGGTTACTACAATGAGCAGTTCTTC.

The genes are TRBV6-1 and TRBJ2-7, with a possible D match to TRBD2 (5 bases). There are 14 residues in the CDR3. The V end was cut by 2 bases, the J end by 0 bases, with 8 bases between. CDR1 and CDR2 (germline): MNHNS, SASEGT. CDR3 DNA sequence: TGTGCCAGCAGTGAACGGGGTAGCTCCTACGAGCAGTACTTC. This encodes CASSERGSSYEQYF.

The CDR3 DNA follows: TGTGCCAGCAGTTTCCCAGCTAACTATGGCTACACCTTC. It yields the protein CASSFPANYGYTF. This sequence joins TRBV28 and TRBJ1-2; D remains unclear. V was cut by 3 bases and J by 0 bases, with 5 bases left in between. The CDR3 has 13 amino acids. Germline CDR1 is MDHEN and CDR2 is SYDVKM.

This chain joins TRBV5-1 and TRBJ1-5, with TRBD1 identical over 7 bases. Germline CDR1 and CDR2: SGHRS and YFSETQ. The length of the CDR3 is 15 residues. Trimming removed 4 bases from V and 0 bases from J; junction bases left unmatched: 4. In nucleotides, the CDR3 is TGCGCCAGCAGCGCGCAGGGGGGTAGCAATCAGCCCCAGCATTTT. Encoded protein: CASSAQGGSNQPQHF.

The chain uses TRBV29-1 and TRBJ2-4; TRBD1 matches 10 bases. From germline, CDR1 is SQVTM and CDR2 ANQGSEA. CDR3 size: 13 residues. V lost 6 bases, J lost 5 bases, and 4 bases stayed unmatched. The CDR3 sequence is CSVLTGGENIQYF. CDR3 nucleotides: TGCAGCGTCCTGACAGGGGGCGAAAACATTCAGTACTTC. Combining the CDR3 with reference TRBV29-1 and TRBJ2-4 gives the whole variable domain SAVISQKPSRDICQRGTSLTIQCQVDSQVTMMFWYRQQPGQSLTLIATANQGSEATYESGFVIDKFPISRPNLTFSTLTVSNMSPEDSSIYLCSVLTGGENIQYFGAGTRLSVL.

This chain joins TRBV5-1 and TRBJ2-7, with D unresolved. CDR3 size: 13 residues. V gave up 0 bases and J gave up 5 bases, with 9 bases separating them. Germline loops: CDR1 SGHRS, CDR2 YFSETQ. CDR3 residues: CASSLGGPDEQYF. Written as DNA, the CDR3 is TGCGCCAGCAGCTTGGGTGGGCCGGACGAGCAGTACTTC.

This sequence joins TRBV28 and TRBJ1-1, with no clear D. Trimming took off 2 bases at V and 4 bases at J, with 11 bases between the two ends. The CDR3 loop spans 14 amino acids. Germline CDR1 MDHEN, CDR2 SYDVKM. The CDR3 loop reads CASSLVRGGTEAFF. As DNA, the CDR3 is TGTGCCAGCAGTTTAGTCAGAGGTGGCACTGAAGCTTTCTTT.

This clone was observed a handful of times. The chain uses TRBV19 and TRBJ1-3, with D perhaps TRBD1 (6 bases). The germline gives CDR1 LNHDA, CDR2 SQIVND (reference sequence). The CDR3 covers 14 residues. Deletions cut 5 bases from V and 2 bases from J, with 10 bases between. The CDR3 protein is CASSPQGAGNTIYF. The CDR3 nucleotides read TGTGCCAGTAGTCCACAGGGAGCTGGAAACACCATATATTTT.

This rearrangement joins TRBV6-1 to TRBJ2-7, with 7 bases identical to TRBD1. The length of the CDR3 is 15 residues. The germline CDR1 and CDR2 sequences are MNHNS and SASEGT. The junction had 13 bases not matched to a gene; V was cut back by 8 bases and J by 3 bases. CDR3 sequence: CASRLTRQGNYEQYF. The CDR3, as DNA: TGTGCCAGCCGATTAACGAGACAGGGAAACTACGAGCAGTACTTC.

V gene TRBV2 combines with J gene TRBJ2-7; D gene ambiguous. Germline V gives CDR1 SNHLY, CDR2 FYNNEI. The length of the CDR3 is 11 residues. V gave up 5 bases and J gave up 4 bases, with 6 bases separating them. This chain's CDR3 is CASSTYYEQYF. For the CDR3, the DNA is TGTGCCAGCAGTACTTATTACGAGCAGTACTTC.

The rearrangement links TRBV2 to TRBJ1-1; TRBD1 is a possible D gene (5 bases). The CDR3 runs to 17 residues. V dropped 5 bases and J dropped 7 bases, with 26 bases sitting between them. Germline lookup yields CDR1 SNHLY and CDR2 FYNNEI. CDR3 DNA sequence: TGTGCCAGCAGTAAGAGGTCTCGGGGGGTGTGGGAGAATGAAGCTTTCTTT. This gives the protein CASSKRSRGVWENEAFF.